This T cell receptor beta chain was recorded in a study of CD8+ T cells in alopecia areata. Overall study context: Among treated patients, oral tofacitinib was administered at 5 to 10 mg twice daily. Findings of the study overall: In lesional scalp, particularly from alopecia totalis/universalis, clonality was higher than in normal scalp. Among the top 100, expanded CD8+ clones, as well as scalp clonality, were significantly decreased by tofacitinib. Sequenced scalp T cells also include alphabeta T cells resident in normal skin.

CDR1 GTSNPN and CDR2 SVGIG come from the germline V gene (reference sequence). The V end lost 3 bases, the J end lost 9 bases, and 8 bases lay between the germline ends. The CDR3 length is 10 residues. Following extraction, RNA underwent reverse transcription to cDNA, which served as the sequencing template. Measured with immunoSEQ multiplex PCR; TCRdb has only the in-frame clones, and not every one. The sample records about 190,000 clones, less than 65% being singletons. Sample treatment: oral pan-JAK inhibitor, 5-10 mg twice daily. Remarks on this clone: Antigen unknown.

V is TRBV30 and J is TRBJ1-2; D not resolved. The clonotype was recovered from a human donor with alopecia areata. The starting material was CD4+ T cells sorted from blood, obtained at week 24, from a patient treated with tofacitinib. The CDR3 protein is CAWSHQSYTF. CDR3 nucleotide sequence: TGTGCCTGGAGCCATCAAAGCTACACCTTC. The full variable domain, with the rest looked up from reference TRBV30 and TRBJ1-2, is SQTIHQWPATLVQPVGSPLSLECTVEGTSNPNLYWYRQAAGRGLQLLFYSVGIGQISSEVPQNLSASRPQDRQFILSSKKLLLSDSGFYLCAWSHQSYTFGSGTRLTVV.